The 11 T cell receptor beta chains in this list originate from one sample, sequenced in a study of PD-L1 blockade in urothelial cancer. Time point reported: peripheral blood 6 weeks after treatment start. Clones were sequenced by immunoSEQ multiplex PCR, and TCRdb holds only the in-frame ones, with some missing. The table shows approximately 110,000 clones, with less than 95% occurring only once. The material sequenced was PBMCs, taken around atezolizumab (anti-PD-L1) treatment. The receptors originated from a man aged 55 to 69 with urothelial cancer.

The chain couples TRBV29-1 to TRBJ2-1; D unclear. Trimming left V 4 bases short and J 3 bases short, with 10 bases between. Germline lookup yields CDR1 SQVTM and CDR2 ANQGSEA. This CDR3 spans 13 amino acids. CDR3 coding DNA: TGCAGCGTTGGAGGAGCTAACTACAATGAGCAGTTCTTC. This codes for CSVGGANYNEQFF.

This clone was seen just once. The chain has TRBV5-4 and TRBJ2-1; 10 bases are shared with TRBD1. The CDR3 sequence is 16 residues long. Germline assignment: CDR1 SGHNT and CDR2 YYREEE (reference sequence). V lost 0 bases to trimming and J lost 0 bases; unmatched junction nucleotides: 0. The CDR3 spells CASSLGQGASYNEQFF. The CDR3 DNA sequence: TGTGCCAGCAGCTTGGGACAGGGGGCCTCCTACAATGAGCAGTTCTTC.

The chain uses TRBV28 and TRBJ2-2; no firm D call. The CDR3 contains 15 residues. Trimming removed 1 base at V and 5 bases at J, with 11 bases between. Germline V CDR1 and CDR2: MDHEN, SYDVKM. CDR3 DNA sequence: TGTGCCAGCAGTTTATACGGCGGTGGTACCGGGGAGCTGTTTTTT. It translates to CASSLYGGGTGELFF. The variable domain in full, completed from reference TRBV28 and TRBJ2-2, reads DVKVTQSSRYLVKRTGEKVFLECVQDMDHENMFWYRQDPGLGLRLIYFSYDVKMKEKGDIPEGYSVSREKKERFSLILESASTNQTSMYLCASSLYGGGTGELFFGEGSRLTVL.

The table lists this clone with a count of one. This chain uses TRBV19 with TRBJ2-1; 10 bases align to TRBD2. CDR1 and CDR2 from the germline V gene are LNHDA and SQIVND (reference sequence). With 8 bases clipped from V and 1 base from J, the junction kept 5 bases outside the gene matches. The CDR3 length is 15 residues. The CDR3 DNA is TGTGCCAGTCACAAAGCGGGAGGGTCCTACAATGAGCAGTTCTTC. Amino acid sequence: CASHKAGGSYNEQFF.

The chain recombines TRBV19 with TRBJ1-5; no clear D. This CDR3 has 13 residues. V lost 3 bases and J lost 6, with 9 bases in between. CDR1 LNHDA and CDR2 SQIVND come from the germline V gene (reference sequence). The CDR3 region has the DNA TGTGCCAGTAGTATTCAAACGAGTCAGCCCCAGCATTTT. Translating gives CASSIQTSQPQHF. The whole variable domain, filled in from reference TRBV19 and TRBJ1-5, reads DGGITQSPKYLFRKEGQNVTLSCEQNLNHDAMYWYRQDPGQGLRLIYYSQIVNDFQKGDIAEGYSVSREKKESFPLTVTSAQKNPTAFYLCASSIQTSQPQHFGDGTRLSIL.

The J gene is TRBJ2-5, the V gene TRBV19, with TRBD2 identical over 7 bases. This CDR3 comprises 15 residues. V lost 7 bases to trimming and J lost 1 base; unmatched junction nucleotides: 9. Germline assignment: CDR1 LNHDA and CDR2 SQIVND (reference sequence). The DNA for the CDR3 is TGTGCCAGTAAGGGGCTAGCGGTATCCCAAGAGACCCAGTACTTC. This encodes CASKGLAVSQETQYF.

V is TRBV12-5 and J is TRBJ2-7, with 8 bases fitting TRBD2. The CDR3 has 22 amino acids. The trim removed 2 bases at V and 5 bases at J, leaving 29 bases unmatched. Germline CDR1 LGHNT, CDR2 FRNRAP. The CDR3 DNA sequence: TGTGCTAGTGGTTTGCCTAGCCCCGCCGGGAGAGCGGGAGTATCGCCCCCCAACGAGCAGTACTTC. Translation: CASGLPSPAGRAGVSPPNEQYF.

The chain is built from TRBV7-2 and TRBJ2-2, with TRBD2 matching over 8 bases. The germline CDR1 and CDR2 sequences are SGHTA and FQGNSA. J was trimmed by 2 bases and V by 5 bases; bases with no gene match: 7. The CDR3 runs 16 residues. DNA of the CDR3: TGTGCCAGCAGCCGTCAGAGCGGGAGTAACACCGGGGAGCTGTTTTTT. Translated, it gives CASSRQSGSNTGELFF.

The CDR3 bases are TGTGCCAGCAGCTTGGCCGAGGGGACAGGGTTGTGGACCCAGTACTTC. Encoded protein: CASSLAEGTGLWTQYF. The chain uses TRBV5-5 and TRBJ2-5; 9 nucleotides align to TRBD1. Germline CDR1 and CDR2: SGHKS and YYEKEE (reference sequence). Trimming took 0 bases from V and 7 from J; bases not matched to a gene: 10. This CDR3 has 16 amino acids.

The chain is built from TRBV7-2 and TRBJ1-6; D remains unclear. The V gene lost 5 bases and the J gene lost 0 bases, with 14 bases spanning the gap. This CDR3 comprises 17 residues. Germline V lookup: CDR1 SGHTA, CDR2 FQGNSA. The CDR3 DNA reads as TGTGCCAGCAGCAGGACGTTTCGGGGCTCCTATAATTCACCCCTCCACTTT. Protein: CASSRTFRGSYNSPLHF. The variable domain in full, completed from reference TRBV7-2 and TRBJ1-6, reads GAGVSQSPSNKVTEKGKDVELRCDPISGHTALYWYRQSLGQGLEFLIYFQGNSAPDKSGLPSDRFSAERTGGSVSTLTIQRTQQEDSAVYLCASSRTFRGSYNSPLHFGNGTRLTVT.

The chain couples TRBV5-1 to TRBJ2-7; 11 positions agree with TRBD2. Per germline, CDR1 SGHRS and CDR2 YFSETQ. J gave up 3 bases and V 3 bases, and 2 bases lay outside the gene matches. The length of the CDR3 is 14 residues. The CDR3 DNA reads TGCGCCAGCAGCTACACTAGCGGGGGCTACGAGCAGTACTTC. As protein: CASSYTSGGYEQYF.